This T cell receptor (beta chain) was observed in a study of Ad26.COV2.S vaccination and SARS-CoV-2 variants. On the study more broadly: Of the COV1001 trial arms, the Ad26.COV2.S arm included the donor. Dosing was one shot or two shots 56 days apart. General observations from the study: While placebo recipients had lower spike-specific TCR breadth, vaccine recipients had more.

Some clones are missing from TCRdb's copy, which holds only in-frame ones; the method was immunoSEQ multiplex PCR. The top ten clones hold approximately 3.7% of a sample with about 410,000 clones, about 85% of them seen once. As concerns this clone: The antigen remains undetermined.

The trim removed 2 bases at V and 1 base at J, leaving 8 bases unmatched. The germline V gene encodes CDR1 LGHDT and CDR2 YNNKEL (reference sequence). CDR3 length equals 17 residues. As for treatment: some 19 received Ad26.COV2.S at low or high dose, single or two shots; several received placebo; per-sample allocation not given. All samples were drawn on day 63, counting from the first vaccine or placebo injection. Based in Boston, the donor was an adult of 18-55 years. The clonotype originates from a person aged 18-65 years who received the Ad26.COV2.S COVID-19 vaccine or a placebo. This chain uses TRBV3-1 (or the pseudogene TRBV3-2) with TRBJ2-1, with 7 bases identical to TRBD1. This sample comprised peripheral blood, obtained in a trial of Ad26.COV2.S vaccine versus placebo. The CDR3 sequence is CASSQRSRGLSYNEQFF. The CDR3 DNA reads TGTGCCAGCAGCCAACGTTCAAGGGGGCTATCCTACAATGAGCAGTTCTTC.